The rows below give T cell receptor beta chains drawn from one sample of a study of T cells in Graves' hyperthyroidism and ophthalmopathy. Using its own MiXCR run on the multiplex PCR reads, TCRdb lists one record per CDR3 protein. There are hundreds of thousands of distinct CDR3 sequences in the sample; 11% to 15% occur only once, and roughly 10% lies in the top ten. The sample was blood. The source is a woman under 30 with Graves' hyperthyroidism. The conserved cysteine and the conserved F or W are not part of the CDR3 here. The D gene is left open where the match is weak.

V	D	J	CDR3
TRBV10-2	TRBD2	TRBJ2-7	ASTSGQTYEQY
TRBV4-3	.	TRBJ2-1	ASSQDRVSGPEEQF
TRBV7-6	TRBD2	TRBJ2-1	ASSKGTSGSSSYNEQF
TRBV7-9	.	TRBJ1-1	ASSPLQGRNTEAF
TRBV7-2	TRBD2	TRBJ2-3	ASSLLAKTSGSTDTQY
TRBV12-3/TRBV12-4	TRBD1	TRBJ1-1	ASRIQGEEAF
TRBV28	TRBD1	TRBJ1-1	ASSLDRDLNTEAF
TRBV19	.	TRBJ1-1	ASSILYDTEAF
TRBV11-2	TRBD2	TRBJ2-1	ASRHRMGLAGDGEQF
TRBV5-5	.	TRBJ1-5	ASSLDNLYQPQH
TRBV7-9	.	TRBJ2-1	ASSPSGPFRNEQS
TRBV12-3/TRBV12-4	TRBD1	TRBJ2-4	ASSFGTGGKY